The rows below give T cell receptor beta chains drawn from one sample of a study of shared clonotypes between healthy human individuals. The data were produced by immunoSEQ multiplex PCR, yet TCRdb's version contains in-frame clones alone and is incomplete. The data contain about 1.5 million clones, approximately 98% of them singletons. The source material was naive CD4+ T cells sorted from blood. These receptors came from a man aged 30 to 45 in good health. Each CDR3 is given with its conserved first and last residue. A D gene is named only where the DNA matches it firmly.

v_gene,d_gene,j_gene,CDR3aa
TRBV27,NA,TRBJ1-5,CVSSRQAIARGGNQPQHF
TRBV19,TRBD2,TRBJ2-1,CASSSHLAGVIMNEQFF
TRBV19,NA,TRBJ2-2,CASSIDGNTGELFF
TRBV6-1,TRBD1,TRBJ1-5,CASSEASGTGGFQPQHF
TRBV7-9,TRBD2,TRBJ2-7,CASSSSRLAGGPKDEQYF
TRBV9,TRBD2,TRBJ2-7,CASSVEAGGGYEQYF
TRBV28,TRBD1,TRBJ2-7,CASSLPGQGAYEQYF
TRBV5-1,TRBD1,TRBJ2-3,CASSSGTGRGDTQYF
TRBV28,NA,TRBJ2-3,CASSLRTDTQYF
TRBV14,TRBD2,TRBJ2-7,CASSQDTGLGLEQYF
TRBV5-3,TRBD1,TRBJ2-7,CARSMGTAQSLNEQYF
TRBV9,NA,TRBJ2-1,CASSVYWGAGGNEQFF
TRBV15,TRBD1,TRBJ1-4,CATSREGDRGNEKLFF
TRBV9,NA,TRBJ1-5,CASSLGLYQPQHF
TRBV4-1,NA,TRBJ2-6,CASSLQKGEAGGVGANVLTF
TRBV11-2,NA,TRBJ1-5,CASSLFLGQPQHF
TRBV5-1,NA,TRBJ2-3,CASSSSILAEASTDTQYF
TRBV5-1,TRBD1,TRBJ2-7,CASSSAGTGGYEQYF
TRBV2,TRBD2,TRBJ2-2,CAGRTSENTGELFF
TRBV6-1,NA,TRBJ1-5,CASSEAGHSAGLFNQPQHF
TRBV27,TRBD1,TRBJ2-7,CASRDRRTSYEQYF
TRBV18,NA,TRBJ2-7,CASSPLYTGDEQYF
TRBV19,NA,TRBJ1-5,CASSLTVFGQPQHF
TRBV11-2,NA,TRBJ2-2,CASSNSRGPYTGELFF
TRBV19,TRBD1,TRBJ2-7,CASSPWTGSGEQYF
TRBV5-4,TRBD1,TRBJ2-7,CASSFTGQAYEQYF
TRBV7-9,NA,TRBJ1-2,CASSPRLDYGYTF
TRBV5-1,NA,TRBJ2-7,CASSLEGPEQYF
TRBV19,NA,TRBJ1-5,CASVGRTSYQPQHF
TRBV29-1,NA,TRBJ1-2,CSALTPPYYGYTF
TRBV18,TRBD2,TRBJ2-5,CASLAGGHQETQYF
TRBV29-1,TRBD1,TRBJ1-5,CSATGQGGQPQHF
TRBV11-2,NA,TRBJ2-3,CASSLGRGARTDTQYF
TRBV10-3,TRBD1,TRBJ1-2,CATDSRGLHYGYTF
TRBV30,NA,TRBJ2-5,CAWSVAGSIQETQYF
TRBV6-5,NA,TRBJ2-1,CASSYDLYNEQFF
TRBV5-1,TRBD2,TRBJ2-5,CASSKTAGVEETQYF
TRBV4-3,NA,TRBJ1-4,CASSQDGIYNEKLFF
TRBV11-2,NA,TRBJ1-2,CASSFSPRQVDNGYTF
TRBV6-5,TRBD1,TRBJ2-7,CASSGTGGKSSEQYF
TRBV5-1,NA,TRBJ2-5,CASSYRVQETQYF
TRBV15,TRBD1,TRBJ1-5,CATSRDLKGGSLQPQHF
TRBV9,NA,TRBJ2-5,CASSAEGASWETQYF
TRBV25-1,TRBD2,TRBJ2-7,CASRTSGLYEQYF
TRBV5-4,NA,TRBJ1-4,CASSLDPTNEKLFF
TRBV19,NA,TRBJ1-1,CASPAPGASTEAFF
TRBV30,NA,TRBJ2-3,CAWSPGAGVADTQYF
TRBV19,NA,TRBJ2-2,CASSEAGFNSGELFF
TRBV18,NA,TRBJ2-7,CASSPPRSYEQYF
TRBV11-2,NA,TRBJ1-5,CASSSRQGGGNQPQHF
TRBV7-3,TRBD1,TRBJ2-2,CASSLESTGRNTGELFF
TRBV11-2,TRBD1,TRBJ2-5,CASSLGQGPQETQYF
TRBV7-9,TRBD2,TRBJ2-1,CASSGRAPYNEQFF
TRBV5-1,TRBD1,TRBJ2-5,CASSLTGTGQETQYF
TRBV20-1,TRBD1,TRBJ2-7,CSARDGTGRGF
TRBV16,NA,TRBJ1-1,CASSQHMDTEAFF
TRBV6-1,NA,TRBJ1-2,CASSDYSPQAQFWGGYTF
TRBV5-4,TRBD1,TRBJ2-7,CASILDRGSDEQYF
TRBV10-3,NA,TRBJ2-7,CAISESGVGPAGSYEQYF
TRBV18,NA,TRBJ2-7,CASSPKVVLPTGSEQYF